The 2 T cell receptor beta chains in this list originate from one sample, sequenced in a study of T cells after yellow fever vaccination. TCRdb used MiXCR to reprocess the 5' RACE reads, holding one entry per CDR3 protein. Of some 250,000 distinct CDR3 sequences listed, 6.9% are singletons. Specimen: CD4+ T cells sorted from PBMCs, collected 15 days after the yellow fever booster vaccination. The receptors derive from a man aged 25 to 45 who received the YFV17D yellow fever vaccine.

The rearrangement uses TRBV5-1 and TRBJ2-7; 11 bases are a match to TRBD1. The length of the CDR3 is 14 residues. CDR1 SGHRS and CDR2 YFSETQ come from the germline V gene. The J segment lost 8 bases and the V segment lost 4 bases, leaving 8 bases of the junction unmatched. DNA of the CDR3: TGCGCCAGCAGCACGGGACAGGGGGATCTACAGCAGTACTTC. The encoded protein is CASSTGQGDLQQYF.

The chain recombines TRBV5-1 with TRBJ1-4; D gene unclear. The CDR3 is 14 residues long. V was pared by 5 bases and J by 3 bases, with 11 bases between. Germline V lookup: CDR1 SGHRS, CDR2 YFSETQ. The chain's CDR3 is CASSFGDANEKLFF. CDR3 coding DNA: TGCGCCAGCAGTTTCGGAGACGCTAATGAAAAACTGTTTTTT. The variable domain in full, completed from reference TRBV5-1 and TRBJ1-4, reads KAGVTQTPRYLIKTRGQQVTLSCSPISGHRSVSWYQQTPGQGLQFLFEYFSETQRNKGNFPGRFSGRQFSNSRSEMNVSTLELGDSALYLCASSFGDANEKLFFGSGTQLSVL.